This paragraph covers one T cell receptor (beta chain) sequence. What it recognizes is unknown. This specimen comes from a study of shared clonotypes between healthy human individuals. Study results and caveats: Sorted-subset sequencing, rarefaction showed, was incomplete despite large depth. It was anticipated that sequencing depth would influence how many clonotypes donors shared.

V was trimmed by 5 bases and J by 4 bases, leaving 5 bases between them. Germline CDR1 and CDR2: MNHEY and SMNVEV (reference sequence). This CDR3 spans 11 amino acids. The assay was carried out at the deep level. Some clones are missing from TCRdb's copy, which holds only in-frame ones; the method was immunoSEQ multiplex PCR. The repertoire has under 200,000 clones, about 93% of them found once; the top ten carry around 0.067%. The chain couples TRBV27 to TRBJ2-5; tentatively, D is TRBD2 (5 bases). The sequence was collected from a woman in her thirties in good health. The source material was naive CD4+ T cells sorted from blood. The subset here: CD45RA+ positively selected. The CDR3 here is CASSEGETQYF. CDR3 in DNA: TGTGCCAGCAGTGAGGGAGAGACCCAGTACTTC.